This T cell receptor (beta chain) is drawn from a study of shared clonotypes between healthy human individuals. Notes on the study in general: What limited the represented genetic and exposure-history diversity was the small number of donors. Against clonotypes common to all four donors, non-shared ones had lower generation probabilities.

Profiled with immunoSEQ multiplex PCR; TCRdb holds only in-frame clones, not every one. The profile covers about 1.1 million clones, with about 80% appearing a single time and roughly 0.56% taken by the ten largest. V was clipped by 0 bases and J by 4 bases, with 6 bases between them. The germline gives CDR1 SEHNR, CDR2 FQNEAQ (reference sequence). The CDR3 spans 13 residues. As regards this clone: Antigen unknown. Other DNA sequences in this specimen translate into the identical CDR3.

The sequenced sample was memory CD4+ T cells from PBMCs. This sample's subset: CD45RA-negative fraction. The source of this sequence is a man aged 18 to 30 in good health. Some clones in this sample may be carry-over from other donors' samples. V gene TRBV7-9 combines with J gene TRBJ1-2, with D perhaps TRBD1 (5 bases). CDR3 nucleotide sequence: TGTGCCAGCAGCTTAGCCGGGGGCTATGGCTACACCTTC. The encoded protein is CASSLAGGYGYTF.